This TCR beta chain was captured in a study of cytomegalovirus exposure and HLA in healthy donors. With 60 Vbeta and 13 Jbeta primers, the PCR was carried out. Assay: immunoSEQ multiplex PCR; the TCRdb copy retains only in-frame clones and omits some. The sample lists about 130,000 clones, about 70% occurring once. The CDR3 contains 15 residues. The ends were cut back, 0 bases at V and 0 bases at J, with 7 bases in the middle. Germline lookup yields CDR1 SGDLS and CDR2 YYNGEE. This clonotype originated in a middle-aged man in good health and CMV-seronegative. The V call is TRBV9, the J call TRBJ2-1, with D tentatively TRBD2 (5 bases). The sample taken for sequencing was PBMCs. The CDR3 sequence: CASSVGTDSYNEQFF. The CDR3 coding sequence is TGTGCCAGCAGCGTAGGGACTGACTCCTACAATGAGCAGTTCTTC.